This is a list of T cell receptor beta chains from one sample in a study of early T cells in non-severe SARS-CoV-2 infection. Each CDR3 protein gets one entry after TCRdb re-called the 5' RACE reads with MiXCR. The repertoire has under 90,000 distinct CDR3 sequences, 14% of them found once; the top ten carry under 8%. The sequencing sample was made of whole blood. These receptors were collected from an adult who was a healthcare worker with PCR-confirmed SARS-CoV-2 infection or an uninfected control (not recorded which). Each CDR3 is given with its conserved first and last residue. A D gene is named only where the DNA matches it firmly. Size is stated for part of the rows, as once, few or many counts, or as a class when the clone is expanded.

many	TRBJ1-1	14	-	TRBV20-1	CSARDPRGGTEAFF	TGCAGTGCTAGAGACCCTAGGGGTGGCACTGAAGCTTTCTTT
-	TRBJ1-5	12	-	TRBV24-1	CATSDDNQPQHF	TGTGCCACCAGTGACGACAATCAGCCCCAGCATTTT
few	TRBJ2-5	16	TRBD2	TRBV28	CASSSRGAGRVKTQYF	TGTGCCAGCAGTTCAAGGGGAGCAGGGAGGGTGAAGACCCAGTACTTC
few	TRBJ1-3	16	TRBD1	TRBV6-5	CASSAQTGGTGNTIYF	TGTGCCAGCAGTGCCCAGACAGGGGGAACTGGAAACACCATATATTTT
few	TRBJ2-1	16	-	TRBV28	CASIKNRGAGSYEQFF	TGTGCCAGCATCAAAAACAGGGGCGCGGGGTCTTATGAGCAGTTCTTC
few	TRBJ1-3	16	TRBD1	TRBV3-1	CASSPHGTASGNTIYF	TGTGCCAGCAGCCCCCATGGGACAGCCTCTGGAAACACCATATATTTT
-	TRBJ1-1	15	-	TRBV20-1	CSAREVEGKDTEAFF	TGCAGTGCTAGAGAGGTCGAAGGGAAGGACACTGAAGCTTTCTTT
few	TRBJ2-3	15	TRBD2	TRBV5-1	CASSSVTSGTDTQYF	TGCGCCAGCAGCTCGGTAACTAGCGGGACAGATACGCAGTATTTT
-	TRBJ2-3	14	-	TRBV7-9	CASSLVLAADTQYF	TGTGCCAGCAGCTTAGTATTGGCGGCAGATACGCAGTATTTT
few	TRBJ2-7	14	-	TRBV12-3/TRBV12-4	CASSPPTGMGEQYF	TGTGCCAGCAGTCCCCCGACAGGAATGGGCGAGCAGTACTTC
few	TRBJ1-1	14	-	TRBV18	CASSPPQLNTEAFF	TGTGCCAGCTCACCACCCCAGCTGAACACTGAAGCTTTCTTT
few	TRBJ1-2	13	-	TRBV9	CASSVVDLDGYTF	TGTGCCAGCAGCGTAGTAGATTTGGATGGCTACACCTTC
-	TRBJ2-3	15	-	TRBV30	CAWSVASTGTDTQYF	TGTGCCTGGAGTGTAGCCTCCACTGGCACAGATACGCAGTATTTT
-	TRBJ2-7	14	-	TRBV12-2	CASRSGSVTYEQYF	TGTGCAAGTCGCTCCGGGTCAGTTACCTACGAGCAGTACTTC
-	TRBJ2-5	15	TRBD2	TRBV7-7	CASSLGTSGQETQYF	TGTGCTAGCAGCTTAGGGACTAGCGGCCAAGAGACCCAGTACTTC
-	TRBJ2-1	15	-	TRBV9	CASSVAGSYLNEQFF	TGTGCCAGCAGCGTAGCTGGGAGCTACCTGAATGAGCAGTTCTTC
-	TRBJ2-3	15	-	TRBV11-2	CASSPHSRVTDTQYF	TGTGCCAGCAGCCCCCATTCGCGGGTTACGGATACGCAGTATTTT
few	TRBJ2-1	14	-	TRBV7-8	CASSLDGNYNEQFF	TGTGCCAGCAGCTTAGACGGGAACTACAATGAGCAGTTCTTC
many	TRBJ2-3	16	TRBD2	TRBV11-2	CASSRVGGGSTDTQYF	TGTGCCAGCAGCCGAGTTGGCGGGGGGAGCACAGATACGCAGTATTTT
-	TRBJ2-2	15	TRBD1	TRBV5-1	CASTSGQGYTGELFF	TGCGCCAGCACGTCGGGACAGGGCTACACCGGGGAGCTGTTTTTT
many	TRBJ1-6	15	-	TRBV20-1	CSAKGEGPDNSPLHF	TGCAGTGCTAAAGGGGAGGGGCCGGATAATTCACCCCTCCACTTT
-	TRBJ2-3	15	TRBD2	TRBV29-1	CSVLTSGGNTDTQYF	TGCAGCGTTCTTACTAGCGGGGGAAACACAGATACGCAGTATTTT
-	TRBJ2-7	14	TRBD1	TRBV20-1	CSATHRGSVYEQYF	TGCAGTGCTACCCACAGGGGATCAGTCTACGAGCAGTACTTC
-	TRBJ2-2	16	TRBD1	TRBV27	CASRLPGTGVTGELFF	TGTGCCAGCAGGTTACCCGGGACAGGGGTGACCGGGGAGCTGTTTTTT
few	TRBJ1-5	16	TRBD1	TRBV5-6	CASSFRGTGGIQPQHF	TGTGCCAGCAGCTTTCGCGGGACAGGGGGCATTCAGCCCCAGCATTTT
-	TRBJ2-3	14	-	TRBV7-2	CASSSGHNTDTQYF	TGTGCCAGCAGCTCGGGACACAACACAGATACGCAGTATTTT
many	TRBJ1-2	12	-	TRBV28	CASSLGAYGYTF	TGTGCCAGCAGTTTGGGGGCCTATGGCTACACCTTC
-	TRBJ1-1	13	-	TRBV11-3	CASSLGGVTEAFF	TGTGCCAGCTCCTTAGGAGGTGTCACTGAAGCTTTCTTT
-	TRBJ2-5	14	-	TRBV5-1	CASSLALEGATQYF	TGCGCCAGCAGCTTGGCCCTAGAGGGTGCGACCCAGTACTTC
-	TRBJ1-1	14	-	TRBV12-3/TRBV12-4	CASSLFPTGTEAFF	TGTGCCAGCAGTTTGTTTCCGACAGGTACTGAAGCTTTCTTT
few	TRBJ2-4	14	TRBD1	TRBV6-2/TRBV6-3	CASSRDRGTNIQYF	TGTGCCAGCAGCCGCGACAGGGGAACAAACATTCAGTACTTC
-	TRBJ2-3	19	TRBD2	TRBV11-2	CASSPLGERGAPSTDTQYF	TGTGCCAGCAGCCCCCTAGGCGAGCGGGGGGCCCCTAGCACAGATACGCAGTATTTT
-	TRBJ2-3	16	TRBD2	TRBV12-3/TRBV12-4	CASSLRRGGITDTQYF	TGTGCCAGCAGTTTACGGCGGGGGGGGATCACAGATACGCAGTATTTT
-	TRBJ2-7	15	TRBD2	TRBV28	CASTSPGGESYEQYF	TGTGCCAGCACCTCGCCGGGGGGAGAATCCTACGAGCAGTACTTC
few	TRBJ2-3	16	TRBD2	TRBV7-9	CASSSREGESTDTQYF	TGTGCCAGCAGCAGTCGGGAGGGGGAAAGCACAGATACGCAGTATTTT
many	TRBJ2-2	13	-	TRBV19	CASSIQGTGELFF	TGTGCCAGTAGTATCCAGGGGACCGGGGAGCTGTTTTTT
many	TRBJ2-3	16	-	TRBV5-1	CASSTSQIGGTDTQYF	TGCGCCAGCAGCACCTCCCAGATTGGGGGCACAGATACGCAGTATTTT
once	TRBJ1-2	16	TRBD1	TRBV12-3/TRBV12-4	CASSLTSGTGAYGYTF	TGTGCCAGCAGTCTTACCTCGGGGACAGGGGCTTATGGCTACACCTTC
many	TRBJ1-4	14	TRBD1	TRBV28	CASSLRGHDEKLFF	TGTGCCAGCAGTCTCAGGGGGCATGATGAAAAACTGTTTTTT
many	TRBJ2-7	10	-	TRBV20-1	CSANSGEQYF	TGCAGTGCTAACAGTGGCGAGCAGTACTTC
-	TRBJ2-1	13	TRBD2	TRBV6-1	CASSRGDWDEQFF	TGTGCCAGCTCCCGGGGGGATTGGGATGAGCAGTTCTTC
many	TRBJ1-6	15	-	TRBV7-3	CASSLQGRALSPLHF	TGTGCCAGCAGCTTACAGGGGCGTGCTCTGTCACCCCTCCACTTT
many	TRBJ1-5	18	-	TRBV10-2	CASSEGLRTLISNQPQHF	TGCGCCAGCAGTGAGGGACTCAGGACCTTAATTAGCAATCAGCCCCAGCATTTT
-	TRBJ1-2	13	TRBD1	TRBV3-1	CASSRQGTYGYTF	TGTGCCAGCAGCCGACAGGGCACTTATGGCTACACCTTC
few	TRBJ2-2	14	-	TRBV5-6	CASSFRGSAGELFF	TGTGCCAGCAGCTTCAGGGGTTCGGCCGGGGAGCTGTTTTTT
few	TRBJ1-1	19	TRBD1	TRBV9	CASSTSAGRQGAGNTEAFF	TGTGCCAGCAGCACCTCAGCCGGGAGACAGGGGGCAGGGAACACTGAAGCTTTCTTT
-	TRBJ2-5	13	TRBD2	TRBV29-1	CSVVRGDQGTQYF	TGCAGCGTTGTCCGGGGGGATCAAGGGACCCAGTACTTC
-	TRBJ1-4	13	-	TRBV20-1	CSATGSSDEKLFF	TGCAGTGCTACAGGGAGTAGTGACGAAAAACTGTTTTTT
few	TRBJ1-2	14	-	TRBV28	CASSAGSHNYGYTF	TGTGCCAGCAGTGCCGGATCCCATAACTATGGCTACACCTTC
-	TRBJ1-1	12	-	TRBV20-1	CSAMEGETEAFF	TGCAGTGCGATGGAGGGGGAGACTGAAGCTTTCTTT
-	TRBJ2-2	13	-	TRBV11-2	CASSLAADGELFF	TGTGCCAGCAGCTTAGCCGCTGACGGGGAGCTGTTTTTT
few	TRBJ1-5	14	-	TRBV11-2	CASSSQVSNQPQHF	TGTGCCAGCAGCTCCCAAGTTAGCAATCAGCCCCAGCATTTT
once	TRBJ1-4	12	-	TRBV29-1	CSVRTDNEKLFF	TGCAGCGTCCGGACGGATAATGAAAAACTGTTTTTT
few	TRBJ2-1	12	-	TRBV7-6	CASSPRPHEQFF	TGTGCCAGCAGCCCCAGACCGCATGAGCAGTTCTTC
few	TRBJ2-7	14	-	TRBV7-2	CASSLVAAFYEQYF	TGTGCCAGCAGCTTAGTGGCAGCCTTCTACGAGCAGTACTTC
-	TRBJ2-7	15	TRBD1	TRBV27	CASSLPGQAAYEQYF	TGTGCCAGCAGTTTACCCGGACAGGCAGCCTACGAGCAGTACTTC
many	TRBJ2-1	16	TRBD2	TRBV4-3	CASSQEWTSGNNEQFF	TGCGCCAGCAGCCAAGAGTGGACTAGCGGGAACAATGAGCAGTTCTTC
few	TRBJ2-1	15	TRBD1	TRBV15	CATSRETGDFNEQFF	TGTGCCACCAGCAGAGAGACAGGGGATTTCAATGAGCAGTTCTTC
-	TRBJ2-3	13	-	TRBV6-5	CASSYLFTDTQYF	TGTGCCAGCAGTTACCTGTTTACAGATACGCAGTATTTT
-	TRBJ2-6	15	-	TRBV20-1	CSARPSSSGANVLTF	TGCAGTGCTCGACCTTCCTCCTCTGGGGCCAACGTCCTGACTTTC